What follows describes a single T cell receptor (beta chain). The sample comes from a study of blood T cell repertoires in COVID-19. Study at large: The origin of the acute and convalescent COVID-19 samples was the United States, Italy and Spain. The cDNA or gDNA used as material had been derived from T cells, B-cell-depleted T cells, or PBMCs.

How the authors handled the data: Estimation of nucleated cell counts relied on the amplification of reference gene primers. Profiled with immunoSEQ multiplex PCR; TCRdb holds only in-frame clones, not every one. V and J calls and clone size come straight from that table; D and trimming were deduced from the DNA. The top ten clones hold about 4% of a sample with roughly 23,000 clones, 85% to 95% of them seen once. Germline loops: CDR1 SGHNT, CDR2 YYREEE (reference sequence). The CDR3 covers 17 residues. Trimming took 0 bases from V and 5 from J; bases not matched to a gene: 4. The source material was peripheral blood. J is TRBJ2-2 and V is TRBV5-4; 13 bases fit TRBD2. This clonotype originated in a woman in her forties or fifties with active COVID-19. The CDR3 here is CASSLARGLAGTGELFF. For the CDR3, the DNA is TGTGCCAGCAGCTTGGCCCGGGGACTAGCGGGAACCGGGGAGCTGTTTTTT.